This TCR beta chain was recovered during a study of blood T cell repertoires in COVID-19. Authors' processing steps: By means of reference gene primer amplification, nucleated cell counts were estimated. Profiling relied on immunoSEQ multiplex PCR, and the TCRdb table lists in-frame clones only, not all of them. Clone size and V and J calls were adopted from that table, with D and trimming inferred from the DNA. The sample contains under 150,000 clones, around 83% of which appear only once. This CDR3 is built from 11 residues. V dropped 7 bases and J dropped 8 bases, with 9 bases sitting between them.

The receptor's source is a woman aged 55-75 years with COVID-19, enrolled during active disease. The rearrangement uses TRBV12-3 or TRBV12-4 and TRBJ2-1, with a possible D match to TRBD2 (6 bases). Sequencing used peripheral blood. The CDR3 sequence: CASKGRHEQFF. CDR3 DNA sequence: TGTGCCAGCAAGGGGAGGCATGAGCAGTTCTTC.